This T cell receptor beta chain was profiled in a study of blood T cell repertoires in COVID-19 (dated by TCRdb to the early 2020s). For context, the study as a whole: Collaborator samples came from the United States, Italy and Spain and covered acute and convalescent phases of COVID-19. The material from the prospective study consisted of cDNA or gDNA derived from T cells, B-cell-depleted T cells, or PBMCs. Deeply sampled blood TCRbeta repertoires from subjects exposed to, actively infected with, or recovered from COVID-19 were included in the dataset. A freely available public database, intended as a resource for researchers studying the immune response to SARS-CoV-2, is where the repertoires were released. Samples were obtained from the ongoing ImmuneRACE study (first 160 participants) and from about 1,300 subjects provided by 6 global collaborators. Nearly every sample came with metadata listing a de-identified subject ID, COVID-19 status, age in years and sex. Where available, HLA class I and class II types were taken from metadata supplied by the sample provider and were not determined by assay-based typing. What the study reported, not specific to this receptor: The amount of clinical and demographic metadata varied by source and participant and was provided uncurated.

TCRbeta CDR3 regions were amplified from genomic DNA by means of the immunoSEQ Assay, a bias-controlled multiplex PCR. Processing in the source paper ran as follows. Nucleated cell counts per sample were estimated from amplification of reference gene primers within the assay. To quantify the absolute abundance of each unique TCRbeta CDR3 rearrangement, sequence reads were collapsed and filtered. Productive Simpson clonality was computed per sample as the square root of Simpson's diversity index over productive rearrangements. Here the immuneACCESS table is served through TCRdb, limited to in-frame sequences with V and J called. Missing clones are a known gap in these copies; in checked studies unresolved V genes cover under half, and the rest lacks a known reason. V and J calls and clone size are as listed in that table; D and trimming were resolved from the DNA. The sample table contains 270,000 or so clones; only one count was recorded for approximately 90% of them. Over 4% of the sample goes to the ten largest clones.

Participants in the prospective study were aged roughly 18 to 90 years, lived in about two dozen United States geographic areas, and enrolled through a virtual design. To assign participants to cohorts, the prospective study relied on clinical history that participants themselves reported in a screening survey and a study questionnaire. In the prospective study, whole blood, serum and a nasopharyngeal or oropharyngeal swab were collected from each participant by mobile phlebotomists. Over a roughly 2-month period, participants in the prospective study had the option of providing additional blood draws and questionnaires. Before DNA extraction, prospective study blood samples were shipped either frozen or at room temperature. On this clone itself: The clone's antigen remains unknown. Base qualities are not provided; no much larger clone lies one nucleotide away.

Reading from cysteine to phenylalanine, the CDR3 counts 14 amino acids. Only the CDR3 DNA stays, 42 bases, in frame from base 1. For CDR1 and CDR2, the germline V gene (reference sequence) lists LNHDA and SQIVND. V is clipped by 9 bases and J by 10 bases, and the sequence between their germline boundaries is 22 bases long. This TCR was sampled from a woman in her twenties or thirties with acute COVID-19. The chain is encoded by TRBV19 joined to TRBJ2-1, with TRBD2 perhaps the D gene, on 6 matching bases. Sequencing was carried out using PBMCs or T cells enriched from blood (not recorded which). The DNA sequence is TGTGCCAGCCGAACCCAGAATGGGGGGTCGGAGCAGTTCTTC. This codes for CASRTQNGGSEQFF.